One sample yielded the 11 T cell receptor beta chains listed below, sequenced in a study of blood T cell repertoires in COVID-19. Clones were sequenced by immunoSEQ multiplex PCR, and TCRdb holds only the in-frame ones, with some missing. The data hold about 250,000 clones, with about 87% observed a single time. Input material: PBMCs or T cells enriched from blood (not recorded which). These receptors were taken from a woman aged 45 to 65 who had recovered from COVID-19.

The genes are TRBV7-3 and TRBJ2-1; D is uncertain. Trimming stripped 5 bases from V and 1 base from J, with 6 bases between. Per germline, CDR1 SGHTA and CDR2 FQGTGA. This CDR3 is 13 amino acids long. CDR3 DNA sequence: TGTGCCAGCAGCCCGACTTCCTACAATGAGCAGTTCTTC. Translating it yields CASSPTSYNEQFF. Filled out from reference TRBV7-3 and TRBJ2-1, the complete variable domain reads GAGVSQTPSNKVTEKGKYVELRCDPISGHTALYWYRQSLGQGPEFLIYFQGTGAADDSGLPNDRFFAVRPEGSVSTLKIQRTERGDSAVYLCASSPTSYNEQFFGPGTRLTVL.

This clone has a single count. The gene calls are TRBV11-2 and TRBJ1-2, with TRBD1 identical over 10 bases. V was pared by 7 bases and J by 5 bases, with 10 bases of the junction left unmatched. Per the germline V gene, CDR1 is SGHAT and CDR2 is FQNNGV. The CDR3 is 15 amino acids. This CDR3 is CASTSDRGLGYGYTF. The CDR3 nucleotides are TGTGCCAGCACCTCAGACAGGGGGCTCGGTTATGGCTACACCTTC.

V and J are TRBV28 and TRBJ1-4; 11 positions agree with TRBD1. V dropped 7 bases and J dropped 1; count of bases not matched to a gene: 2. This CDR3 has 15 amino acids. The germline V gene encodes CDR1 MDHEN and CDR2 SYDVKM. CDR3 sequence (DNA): TGTGCCAGCACCGGGACAGGGGGAACTAATGAAAAACTGTTTTTT. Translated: CASTGTGGTNEKLFF.

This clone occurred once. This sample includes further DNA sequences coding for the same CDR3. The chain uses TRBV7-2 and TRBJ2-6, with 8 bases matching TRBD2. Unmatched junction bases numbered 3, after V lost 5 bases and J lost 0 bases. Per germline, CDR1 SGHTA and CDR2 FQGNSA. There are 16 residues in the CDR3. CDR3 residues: CASSPSGSSGANVLTF. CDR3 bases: TGTGCCAGCAGCCCAAGCGGGAGCTCTGGGGCCAACGTCCTGACTTTC.

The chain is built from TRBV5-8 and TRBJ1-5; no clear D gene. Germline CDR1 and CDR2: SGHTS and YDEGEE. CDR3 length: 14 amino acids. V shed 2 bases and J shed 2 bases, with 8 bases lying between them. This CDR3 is CASSFNSGNQPQHF. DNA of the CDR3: TGTGCCAGCAGCTTTAATAGTGGCAATCAGCCCCAGCATTTT.

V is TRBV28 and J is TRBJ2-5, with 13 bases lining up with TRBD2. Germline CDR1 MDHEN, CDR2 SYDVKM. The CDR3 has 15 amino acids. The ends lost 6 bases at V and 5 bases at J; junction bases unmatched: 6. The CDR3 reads CASSQGLAGAETQYF. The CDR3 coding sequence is TGTGCCAGCAGCCAAGGACTAGCGGGAGCGGAGACCCAGTACTTC.

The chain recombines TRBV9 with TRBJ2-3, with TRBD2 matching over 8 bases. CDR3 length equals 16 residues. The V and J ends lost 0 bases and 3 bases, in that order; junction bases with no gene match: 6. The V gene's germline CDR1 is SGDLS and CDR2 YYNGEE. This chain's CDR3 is CASSVGAGGRTDTQYF. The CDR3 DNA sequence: TGTGCCAGCAGCGTAGGGGCGGGAGGAAGAACAGATACGCAGTATTTT.

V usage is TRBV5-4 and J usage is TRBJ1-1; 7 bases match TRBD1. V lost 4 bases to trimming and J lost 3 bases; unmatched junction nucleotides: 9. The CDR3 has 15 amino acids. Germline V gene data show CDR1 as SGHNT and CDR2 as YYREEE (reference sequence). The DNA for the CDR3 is TGTGCCAGCAGCGGAGAGGGGGCGGGATACACTGAAGCTTTCTTT. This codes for CASSGEGAGYTEAFF.

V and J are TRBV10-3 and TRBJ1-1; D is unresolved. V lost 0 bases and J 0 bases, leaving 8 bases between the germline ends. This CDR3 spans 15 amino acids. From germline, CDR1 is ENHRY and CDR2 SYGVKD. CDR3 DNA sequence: TGTGCCATCAGTGAGTCGGCAGGTTTGAACACTGAAGCTTTCTTT. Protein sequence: CAISESAGLNTEAFF.

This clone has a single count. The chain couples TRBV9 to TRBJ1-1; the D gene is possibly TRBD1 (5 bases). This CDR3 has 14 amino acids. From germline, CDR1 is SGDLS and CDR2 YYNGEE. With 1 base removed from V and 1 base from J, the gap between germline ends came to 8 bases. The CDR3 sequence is CASSVMTENTEAFF. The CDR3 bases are TGTGCCAGCAGCGTAATGACAGAGAACACTGAAGCTTTCTTT.

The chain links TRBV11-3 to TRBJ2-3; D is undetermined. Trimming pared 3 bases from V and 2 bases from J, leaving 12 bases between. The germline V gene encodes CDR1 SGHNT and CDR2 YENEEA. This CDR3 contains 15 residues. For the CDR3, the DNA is TGTGCCAGCAGCTTTTCTTATGGCTCCACAGATACGCAGTATTTT. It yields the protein CASSFSYGSTDTQYF.